This TCR beta chain was sequenced for a study of blood T cell repertoires in COVID-19. Overall study context: Specimens from acute and convalescent COVID-19 originated in the United States, Italy and Spain.

Germline CDR1 is WSHSY and CDR2 is SAAADI. The CDR3 spans 13 residues. V was clipped by 2 bases and J by 10 bases, with 9 bases between them. Original processing notes: Counts of nucleated cells, estimated from reference gene primer amplification, were obtained. The method was immunoSEQ multiplex PCR; TCRdb's version includes in-frame clones alone and lacks a portion of them. Clone size and the V and J calls come from that table; the DNA yielded D and trimming. The sample has tens of thousands of clones, about four fifths seen once; the top ten hold about 28%. This TCR was sampled from a man aged 65 to 85 with acute or convalescent COVID-19. V usage is TRBV10-2 and J usage is TRBJ1-6; D gene uncertain. Sequencing input: peripheral blood. In DNA form, the CDR3 reads TGCGCCAGCAGTGAGATCCCGGAGTCACCCCTCCACTTT. Its translation: CASSEIPESPLHF.